Below are 27 T cell receptor beta chains sequenced from a single sample in a study of regulatory T cells in long-lasting Graves disease. Researchers made TCR beta libraries by using iRepertoire HTBI primers and running Arm-PCR on CDR3 regions. TCRdb reanalysed the multiplex PCR reads using MiXCR and keeps one entry per CDR3 protein. The table has some 560,000 distinct CDR3 sequences, about 15% seen once. Time point specified: newly diagnosed GD, antithyroid drugs for less than 3 months. The TCR library used RNA extracted from PBMCs. These records were also assigned to another study, of T cells in Graves' hyperthyroidism and ophthalmopathy.

Sample: peripheral blood mononuclear cells (PBMCs), taken at new diagnosis, from a patient treated with antithyroid drugs. The source is a woman aged 35-65 years with Graves disease.

The chain links TRBV2 to TRBJ1-5, with D hard to call. Trimming cost V 0 bases and J 5 bases, with 11 bases left between them. The CDR3 consists of 15 residues. Germline CDR1 reads SNHLY; CDR2 reads FYNNEI. CDR3 in amino acids: CASSEADMLDQPQHF. The CDR3 DNA is TGTGCCAGCAGTGAAGCCGACATGCTGGATCAGCCCCAGCATTTT.

This clonotype was observed many times. The rearrangement joins TRBV7-9 to TRBJ2-7; TRBD1 matches at 8 bases. This CDR3 has 13 residues. V trimming: 5 bases; J trimming: 8 bases; junction bases outside the gene matches: 8. Germline V gene data show CDR1 as SEHNR and CDR2 as FQNEAQ (reference sequence). CDR3 sequence reads: CASSLSDRVKQYF. The CDR3 DNA follows: TGTGCCAGCAGCCTCTCGGACAGGGTAAAGCAGTACTTC.

Regarding this clonotype: A much larger clonotype is one base distant, so this may be a read error. The V call is TRBV30, the J call TRBJ1-5; D remains unclear. The V gene's germline CDR1 is GTSNPN and CDR2 SVGIG (reference sequence). The CDR3 totals 13 residues. As DNA, the CDR3 is TGTGCCTGGAGTCATGGATTTGATCAGCTCCAGCATTTT. It yields the protein CAWSHGFDQLQHF.

This clonotype came up many times. V gene TRBV2 combines with J gene TRBJ1-1, with TRBD1 matching 7 bases. The J segment lost 3 bases and the V segment lost 6 bases, leaving 7 bases of the junction unmatched. This CDR3 comprises 14 residues. Looked up from germline, CDR1 is SNHLY and CDR2 is FYNNEI. In DNA, the CDR3 is TGTGCCAGCAGCTATCAGGGGACAGACACTGAAGCTTTCTTT. This encodes CASSYQGTDTEAFF.

The sample holds many counts of this clonotype. The V call is TRBV19, the J call TRBJ1-5; D is perhaps TRBD1 (6 bases). Trimming stripped 4 bases from V and 5 bases from J, with 18 bases between. The CDR3 runs to 16 residues. CDR1 and CDR2 from the germline V gene are LNHDA and SQIVND (reference sequence). The CDR3 DNA follows: TGTGCCAGTAGTACCCGGGGGCGGCAGTCCGATCAGCCCCAGCATTTT. Translating gives CASSTRGRQSDQPQHF.

This clonotype was picked up many times. The chain recombines TRBV28 with TRBJ2-3, with D perhaps matching TRBD1 (6 bases). V lost 3 bases to trimming and J lost 2 bases, with 15 bases between them. CDR3 length: 16 residues. Looked up from germline, CDR1 is MDHEN and CDR2 is SYDVKM. The CDR3 DNA reads TGTGCCAGCAGTTTTAATTTGGGGGCCATCACAGATACGCAGTATTTT. Translating it yields CASSFNLGAITDTQYF.

This clonotype was seen many times. The chain uses TRBV2 and TRBJ2-7; possibly TRBD1 for D (5 bases). Germline V gene sequence: CDR1 SNHLY, CDR2 FYNNEI. This CDR3 comprises 15 residues. The ends were cut back, 1 base at V and 2 bases at J, with 12 bases in the middle. CDR3 region: CASSEGEQGTYEQYF. Here the CDR3 DNA reads TGTGCCAGCAGTGAAGGCGAGCAGGGTACCTACGAGCAGTACTTC.

This clonotype was picked up many times. This chain connects TRBV12-3 or TRBV12-4 to TRBJ2-3; D remains unclear. The length of the CDR3 is 15 residues. V lost 6 bases, J lost 2 bases, and 15 bases lay in between. The DNA of the CDR3 is TGTGCCAGCAGCTCCCCCCGAGACTTCACAGATACGCAGTATTTT. This codes for CASSSPRDFTDTQYF.

This clonotype appeared a few times. This chain connects TRBV19 to TRBJ1-1; 10 positions match TRBD1. The CDR3 sequence is 15 residues long. CDR1 is LNHDA, CDR2 SQIVND, per germline (reference sequence). Trimming cost V 4 bases and J 1 base; bases outside gene matches: 3. The CDR3 DNA reads TGTGCCAGTAGTACTGGGACAGGGGCGAACACTGAAGCTTTCTTT. It is translated as CASSTGTGANTEAFF.

This clonotype was seen a few times. The chain has TRBV5-1 and TRBJ2-7; D gene ambiguous. The CDR3 consists of 16 residues. CDR1 is SGHRS, CDR2 YFSETQ, per germline. Between the trimmed V and J ends, which lost 3 bases and 4 bases, there was a span of 20 bases. CDR3 coding DNA: TGCGCCAGCAGCTGCAAACCCCCTCCTGACACGTACGAGCAGTACTTC. Its protein is CASSCKPPPDTYEQYF.

This clonotype appeared a single time. The CDR3 nucleotides read TGCAGTGCTATTTCGCGACAGGGGGCTAGTGAGCAGTACTTC. It codes for CSAISRQGASEQYF. The chain combines TRBV20-1 with TRBJ2-7; TRBD1 aligns across 10 bases. Germline-derived CDR1 and CDR2 are DFQATT and SNEGSKA (reference sequence). The CDR3 loop spans 14 amino acids. After removal of 4 bases from V and 7 bases from J, the junction contained 10 bases not matched to a gene.

This clonotype has a handful of counts. V and J are TRBV5-4 and TRBJ2-2; 9 positions agree with TRBD2. The CDR3 has 15 residues. V was pared by 0 bases and J by 6 bases, with 3 bases of the junction left unmatched. Germline loops: CDR1 SGHNT, CDR2 YYREEE (reference sequence). CDR3 amino acids: CASSLGLAGSGELFF. DNA of the CDR3: TGTGCCAGCAGCTTGGGCCTAGCGGGGTCCGGGGAGCTGTTTTTT. The entire variable domain, with the rest obtained from reference TRBV5-4 and TRBJ2-2, is as follows: ETGVTQSPTHLIKTRGQQVTLRCSSQSGHNTVSWYQQALGQGPQFIFQYYREEENGRGNFPPRFSGLQFPNYSSELNVNALELDDSALYLCASSLGLAGSGELFFGEGSRLTVL.

In its sample, this clonotype was seen many times. This chain links TRBV5-1 with TRBJ1-2; D unclear. V was clipped by 0 bases and J by 2 bases, with 8 bases between them. CDR1 and CDR2 from the germline V gene are SGHRS and YFSETQ. The CDR3 is made up of 14 amino acids. In DNA form, the CDR3 reads TGCGCCAGCAGCTTGGTCGACGGAAACTATGGCTACACCTTC. This translates into CASSLVDGNYGYTF.

This clonotype was picked up many times. The rearrangement joins TRBV6-8 to TRBJ1-1, with D perhaps TRBD1 (5 bases). The CDR3 spans 13 residues. V was pared by 5 bases and J by 10 bases, with 17 bases between. Germline lookup yields CDR1 MNHGY and CDR2 SAAAGT. The chain's CDR3 is CASSQGPRIRAFF. The CDR3 nucleotides read TGTGCCAGCAGTCAGGGACCTAGGATTCGAGCTTTCTTT.

This clonotype was detected ten times or more. The V and J genes are TRBV27 and TRBJ2-6, with 7 nucleotides matching TRBD1. V shed 5 bases, J shed 2 bases, and the junction held 6 bases outside the gene matches. CDR3 length: 16 residues. Germline CDR1 reads MNHEY; CDR2 reads SMNVEV (reference sequence). The CDR3 bases are TGTGCCAGCAGTGATCCACAGGGGACTGGGGCCAACGTCCTGACTTTC. The encoded protein is CASSDPQGTGANVLTF.

This clonotype was seen ten or more times. The chain has TRBV11-2 and TRBJ2-3; 9 nucleotides match TRBD1. From germline, CDR1 is SGHAT and CDR2 FQNNGV. Trimming removed 5 bases from V and 7 bases from J; junction bases left unmatched: 13. The CDR3 runs 16 residues. The CDR3 loop is CASSRGGDRALNTQYF. CDR3 in DNA: TGTGCCAGCAGCCGAGGAGGGGACAGGGCGTTGAATACGCAGTATTTT.

The sample holds many counts of this clonotype. V and J are TRBV3-1 and TRBJ1-5; 9 bases agree with TRBD1. The V segment lost 1 base and the J segment 9 bases; nucleotides outside the gene matches: 1. The CDR3 is made up of 13 amino acids. Germline V gene data show CDR1 as LGHDT and CDR2 as YNNKEL (reference sequence). CDR3 sequence: CASSQVDRGPQHF. CDR3 DNA: TGTGCCAGCAGCCAAGTGGACAGGGGGCCCCAGCATTTT.

In this sample, this clonotype turned up many times. The rearrangement uses TRBV11-2 and TRBJ1-6; D is ambiguous. The CDR3 totals 13 residues. V was trimmed by 3 bases and J by 10 bases, leaving 10 bases between them. From germline, CDR1 is SGHAT and CDR2 FQNNGV. The CDR3 reads CASSLEFGSPLHF. The CDR3 DNA reads as TGTGCCAGCAGCTTGGAGTTTGGATCACCCCTCCACTTT. Together with reference TRBV11-2 and TRBJ1-6, the CDR3 gives the full variable domain: EAGVAQSPRYKIIEKRQSVAFWCNPISGHATLYWYQQILGQGPKLLIQFQNNGVVDDSQLPKDRFSAERLKGVDSTLKIQPAKLEDSAVYLCASSLEFGSPLHFGNGTRLTVT.

This clonotype was seen at least ten times. This sequence joins TRBV12-3 or TRBV12-4 and TRBJ2-5; D remains unclear. This CDR3 spans 16 amino acids. Trimming removed 3 bases from V and 4 bases from J, with 18 bases in between. CDR3 in amino acids: CASSFRRNSWTETQYF. Here the CDR3 DNA reads TGTGCCAGCAGTTTTAGAAGGAACTCTTGGACAGAGACCCAGTACTTC.

The chain employs TRBV28 and TRBJ1-4; D is unresolved. The V gene's germline CDR1 is MDHEN and CDR2 SYDVKM. There are 17 residues in the CDR3. The ends were cut back, 3 bases at V and 5 bases at J, with 19 bases in the middle. The CDR3 nucleotides are TGTGCCAGCAGTTTTCTTGGCAGCGTCACCCCGAATGAAAAACTGTTTTTT. Translation: CASSFLGSVTPNEKLFF.

This clonotype has only a few counts. This rearrangement joins TRBV9 to TRBJ1-2; tentative D call: TRBD1 (5 bases). CDR3 size: 14 residues. V lost 3 bases, J lost 4 bases, and 13 bases lay in between. CDR1 SGDLS and CDR2 YYNGEE come from the germline V gene. The CDR3 here is CASSAWDVSYGYTF. CDR3 coding DNA: TGTGCCAGCAGCGCATGGGACGTCTCCTATGGCTACACCTTC.

Comments on this clonotype: Mismatch with germline at one junction end may stem from a read error. V is TRBV20-1 and J is TRBJ2-1; 11 bases match TRBD2. The CDR3 runs 17 residues. Germline-derived CDR1 and CDR2 are DFQATT and SNEGSKA (reference sequence). This chain's CDR3 is CSARALAGGPQDNEQFF. In nucleotides, the CDR3 is TGCAGTGCCAGAGCCCTAGCGGGGGGCCCCCAGGACAATGAGCAGTTCTTC.

This clonotype has at least ten counts. CDR3 protein: CASSLDWGDEKLFF. The CDR3 DNA follows: TGTGCCAGCAGTTTAGACTGGGGAGATGAAAAACTGTTTTTT. This chain links TRBV27 with TRBJ1-4; D remains ambiguous. The length of the CDR3 is 14 residues. The germline gives CDR1 MNHEY, CDR2 SMNVEV (reference sequence). V dropped 2 bases and J dropped 6 bases, with 10 bases sitting between them.

Only a few counts were recorded for this clonotype. This chain uses TRBV27 with TRBJ2-7; TRBD2 agrees at 11 bases. Trimming took 5 bases from V and 3 from J; bases not matched to a gene: 6. CDR1 and CDR2 from the germline V gene are MNHEY and SMNVEV (reference sequence). The CDR3 totals 15 residues. Here the CDR3 reads CASSLRLAGIYEQYF. The CDR3 DNA reads as TGTGCCAGCAGTCTACGACTAGCGGGGATCTACGAGCAGTACTTC.

In its sample, this clonotype was seen many times. The chain carries TRBV6-2 or TRBV6-3 and TRBJ2-3; 7 bases agree with TRBD2. Per the germline V gene, CDR1 is MNHEY and CDR2 is SVGEGT. The CDR3 spans 13 residues. The trim removed 8 bases at V and 2 bases at J, leaving 4 bases unmatched. The CDR3 reads CASGGVDTDTQYF. The CDR3 nucleotides read TGTGCCAGCGGGGGGGTTGACACAGATACGCAGTATTTT.

This clonotype occurred many times. This CDR3 reads CASSFANTEAFF. As DNA, the CDR3 is TGTGCCAGCAGCTTTGCGAACACTGAAGCTTTCTTT. The chain links TRBV12-3 or TRBV12-4 to TRBJ1-1, with unresolved D. The CDR3 runs to 12 residues. Trimming shortened V by 6 bases and J by 1 base, and 6 bases separated the two germline ends.

V and J are TRBV7-9 and TRBJ1-1; no clear D. V lost 2 bases, J lost 6 bases, and 10 bases lay in between. The germline CDR1 and CDR2 sequences are SEHNR and FQNEAQ (reference sequence). The CDR3 length is 13 residues. The CDR3 spells CASSLSLWAEAFF. The DNA of the CDR3 is TGTGCCAGCAGCTTAAGTTTGTGGGCTGAAGCTTTCTTT.